The 29 T cell receptor beta chains given below trace back to one sample, sequenced in a study of OX40 agonist ivuxolimab in advanced cancers. Method: immunoSEQ multiplex PCR; TCRdb's copy keeps in-frame clones and lacks some. The sample lists tens of thousands of clones; over 75% were seen once. The specimen comprised CD4+ or CD8+ T cells sorted from blood, sampled in a trial of the OX40 agonist ivuxolimab. These receptors all stem from an adult with an advanced solid tumor such as melanoma, head and neck, liver or kidney cancer.

The gene calls are TRBV28 and TRBJ1-3, with no clear D. From germline, CDR1 is MDHEN and CDR2 SYDVKM. Trimming pared 8 bases from V and 0 bases from J, leaving 8 bases between. The CDR3 is 13 residues long. In DNA, the CDR3 is TGTGCCAGCCTTCGCCTCTCTGGAAACACCATATATTTT. It specifies CASLRLSGNTIYF.

The chain combines TRBV27 with TRBJ2-3, with D possibly called TRBD1 or TRBD2 (6 bases each). In germline, CDR1 is MNHEY, CDR2 SMNVEV (reference sequence). V was shortened by 5 bases and J by 9 bases, with 21 bases between the two germline ends. The length of the CDR3 is 15 residues. This chain's CDR3 is CASSPVGGPAQTQYF. CDR3 coding DNA: TGTGCCAGCAGTCCCGTGGGGGGCCCGGCTCAAACGCAGTATTTT.

The CDR3 DNA is TGTGCCAGCAACCGGGAGGGCCCTCTCGAGCAGTACTTC. Protein: CASNREGPLEQYF. This chain joins TRBV2 and TRBJ2-7; 8 positions match TRBD2. With V trimmed by 7 bases and J by 6 bases, 8 bases remained unmatched. CDR1 is SNHLY, CDR2 FYNNEI, per germline. The CDR3 is made up of 13 amino acids.

The chain joins TRBV5-5 to TRBJ2-2; no clear D gene. Trimming cost V 7 bases and J 6 bases, with 13 bases left between them. This CDR3 is 13 amino acids long. Germline CDR1 SGHKS, CDR2 YYEKEE (reference sequence). The CDR3 coding sequence is TGTGCCAGCCACGACCCGGGTCCCGGGGAGCTGTTTTTT. Protein product: CASHDPGPGELFF.

The rearrangement joins TRBV11-2 to TRBJ1-3; D gene unclear. The CDR3 loop spans 16 amino acids. The V gene lost 5 bases and the J gene lost 0 bases, with 14 bases spanning the gap. Germline loops: CDR1 SGHAT, CDR2 FQNNGV. CDR3 DNA sequence: TGTGCCAGCAGCCCACCCGCCAGGTACTCTGGAAACACCATATATTTT. Translation gives CASSPPARYSGNTIYF. Full variable domain (rest looked up from reference TRBV11-2 and TRBJ1-3): EAGVAQSPRYKIIEKRQSVAFWCNPISGHATLYWYQQILGQGPKLLIQFQNNGVVDDSQLPKDRFSAERLKGVDSTLKIQPAKLEDSAVYLCASSPPARYSGNTIYFGEGSWLTVV.

This clone showed up many times. The junction departs from germline at one end; a sequencing error may be responsible. The rearrangement links TRBV5-1 to TRBJ2-7; 10 bases align to TRBD2. Germline V gene lookup returns CDR1 SGHRS and CDR2 YFSETQ. The CDR3 is 13 residues long. The CDR3 protein is CASSLVLAGGLHF. The CDR3, as DNA: TGCGCCAGCAGCTTGGTATTAGCGGGAGGTTTGCACTTC.

This chain joins TRBV27 and TRBJ2-2, with 9 bases fitting TRBD1. V lost 3 bases to trimming and J lost 5 bases; unmatched junction nucleotides: 1. CDR1 and CDR2 (germline): MNHEY, SMNVEV (reference sequence). The CDR3 loop spans 14 amino acids. The CDR3 here is CASSLGQGTGELFF. For the CDR3, the DNA is TGTGCCAGCAGTTTGGGACAGGGTACCGGGGAGCTGTTTTTT.

This clone is a singleton in its sample. The J gene is TRBJ2-7, the V gene TRBV5-1; D gene unclear. This CDR3 contains 13 residues. V was clipped by 1 base and J by 2 bases, with 7 bases between them. Per the germline V gene, CDR1 is SGHRS and CDR2 is YFSETQ. CDR3 protein: CASSLSGAYEQYF. The CDR3 DNA is TGCGCCAGCAGCTTGTCGGGCGCCTACGAGCAGTACTTC.

This chain links TRBV6-4 with TRBJ1-6; no firm D call. V was cut by 2 bases and J by 5 bases, with 4 bases left in between. The CDR3 totals 13 residues. CDR1 MRHNA and CDR2 SNTAGT come from the germline V gene. The CDR3 nucleotides are TGTGCCAGCAGTGACAGCGATAATTCACCCCTCCACTTT. Residues: CASSDSDNSPLHF.

The chain combines TRBV19 with TRBJ2-1; D is possibly TRBD2 (6 bases). Trimming left V 3 bases short and J 0 bases short, with 12 bases between. Germline assignment: CDR1 LNHDA and CDR2 SQIVND (reference sequence). This CDR3 spans 16 amino acids. CDR3 loop: CASSIVGGTSYNEQFF. DNA for the CDR3: TGTGCCAGTAGTATCGTGGGAGGAACCTCCTACAATGAGCAGTTCTTC.

The V call is TRBV27, the J call TRBJ2-7; 11 bases map to TRBD2. Trimming removed 5 bases from V and 4 bases from J; junction bases left unmatched: 7. The CDR3 totals 15 residues. The germline gives CDR1 MNHEY, CDR2 SMNVEV (reference sequence). Here the CDR3 reads CASSPTGLAVYEQYF. CDR3 sequence (DNA): TGTGCCAGCAGTCCAACGGGACTAGCGGTTTACGAGCAGTACTTC.

The V and J genes are TRBV11-2 and TRBJ2-3; D not certain. CDR1 SGHAT and CDR2 FQNNGV come from the germline V gene. This CDR3 is 16 amino acids long. V was shortened by 5 bases and J by 2 bases, with 17 bases between the two germline ends. This CDR3 reads CASSPRHRASTDTQYF. The CDR3 region has the DNA TGTGCCAGCAGCCCCCGACATCGGGCTTCCACAGATACGCAGTATTTT.

V usage is TRBV10-3 and J usage is TRBJ2-7, with TRBD1 matching over 12 bases. The ends lost 5 bases at V and 7 bases at J; junction bases unmatched: 9. Germline V lookup: CDR1 ENHRY, CDR2 SYGVKD. There are 15 residues in the CDR3. The CDR3 coding sequence is TGTGCCATCAGTTCCCCCGGGACAGGGGGCATTGAGCAGTACTTC. It yields the protein CAISSPGTGGIEQYF.

This rearrangement joins TRBV7-3 to TRBJ2-7; 8 nucleotides align to TRBD2. J lost 2 bases, V lost 3 bases, and 6 bases had no gene match. Germline V gene lookup returns CDR1 SGHTA and CDR2 FQGTGA. The CDR3 is made up of 15 amino acids. The CDR3 nucleotides read TGTGCCAGCAGCTTGCTGGCGGGAGGCCCCTACGAGCAGTACTTC. Its protein product is CASSLLAGGPYEQYF.

The chain is built from TRBV4-1 and TRBJ2-2; 8 bases line up with TRBD1. V gave up 1 base and J gave up 4 bases; unmatched junction bases: 5. The germline V gene encodes CDR1 MGHRA and CDR2 YSYEKL. The CDR3 has 16 residues. CDR3 region: CASSQVDRGSTGELFF. The CDR3 DNA is TGCGCCAGCAGCCAAGTAGACAGGGGTAGCACCGGGGAGCTGTTTTTT.

This clone occurred once. The chain combines TRBV16 with TRBJ2-1, with D possibly TRBD1 on 6 matching bases. Germline CDR1 KGHSY, CDR2 FQNENV. V was trimmed by 2 bases and J by 8 bases, leaving 10 bases between them. The CDR3 sequence is 13 residues long. Here the CDR3 DNA reads TGTGCCAGCAGCCAACCACAGGGAGATGAGCAGTTCTTC. Its translation: CASSQPQGDEQFF.

This clone has only a few counts. The gene calls are TRBV27 and TRBJ2-7, with D possibly matching TRBD2 (5 bases). The CDR3 runs to 14 residues. Germline V lookup: CDR1 MNHEY, CDR2 SMNVEV (reference sequence). V lost 6 bases and J 3 bases, leaving 15 bases between the germline ends. The CDR3 DNA follows: TGTGCCAGCAGCGATATCTACGGGATCTACGAGCAGTACTTC. It codes for CASSDIYGIYEQYF.

The rearrangement links TRBV19 to TRBJ2-2; 9 bases agree with TRBD1. Germline V CDR1 and CDR2: LNHDA, SQIVND (reference sequence). The CDR3 loop spans 16 amino acids. Trimming cost V 4 bases and J 3 bases; bases outside gene matches: 6. The CDR3 sequence is CASSRRTGEYTGELFF. The CDR3 bases are TGTGCCAGTAGTAGACGGACAGGGGAGTACACCGGGGAGCTGTTTTTT.

V usage is TRBV11-2 and J usage is TRBJ1-4, with 7 positions matching TRBD1. V shed 1 base and J 3 bases; nucleotides not matched to a gene: 2. Per germline, CDR1 SGHAT and CDR2 FQNNGV. The CDR3 length is 15 residues. The CDR3: CASSLGGGPNEKLFF. DNA for the CDR3: TGTGCCAGCAGCTTAGGAGGGGGCCCTAATGAAAAACTGTTTTTT.

V and J are TRBV15 and TRBJ2-2; 7 bases align to TRBD1. After removal of 8 bases from V and 0 bases from J, the junction contained 18 bases not matched to a gene. Germline V CDR1 and CDR2: LNHNV, YYDKDF (reference sequence). This CDR3 is built from 19 residues. CDR3 coding DNA: TGTGCCACCCACGTCCAGACCCCCGACAGGGTAACGAACACCGGGGAGCTGTTTTTT. Translation: CATHVQTPDRVTNTGELFF.

V usage is TRBV5-1 and J usage is TRBJ2-7, with D perhaps given as TRBD1 or TRBD2 (5 bases each). V lost 2 bases, J lost 6 bases, and 12 bases lay in between. The germline CDR1 and CDR2 sequences are SGHRS and YFSETQ. This CDR3 spans 13 amino acids. CDR3 nucleotides: TGCGCCAGCAGCTTCCCAATTGGGGGCGAGCAGTACTTC. Protein: CASSFPIGGEQYF.

The count of this clone is one. V usage is TRBV7-8 and J usage is TRBJ2-1, with TRBD2 identical over 11 bases. The length of the CDR3 is 18 residues. Trimming cost V 5 bases and J 6 bases; bases outside gene matches: 15. Germline V gene lookup returns CDR1 SGHVS and CDR2 FQNEAQ. The CDR3 coding sequence is TGTGCCAGCAGCCCACCGGGCTCTAGCGGGGGGTATGCCAATGAGCAGTTCTTC. Translating gives CASSPPGSSGGYANEQFF.

The V call is TRBV27, the J call TRBJ2-3, with 9 bases identical to TRBD2. V was pared by 2 bases and J by 7 bases, with 16 bases of the junction left unmatched. Germline V gene lookup returns CDR1 MNHEY and CDR2 SMNVEV (reference sequence). This CDR3 spans 18 amino acids. The CDR3 here is CASSLIGSGTSKGHTQYF. CDR3 nucleotide sequence: TGTGCCAGCAGTTTAATAGGGTCCGGGACTAGCAAGGGACATACGCAGTATTTT.

This sequence joins TRBV6-1 and TRBJ1-1; D remains unclear. The V end lost 4 bases, the J end lost 3 bases, and 15 bases lay between the germline ends. Looked up from germline, CDR1 is MNHNS and CDR2 is SASEGT. The CDR3 extends over 15 amino acids. The CDR3 DNA sequence: TGTGCCAGCAGTGGACACCCGGCTGGGTACACTGAAGCTTTCTTT. It is translated as CASSGHPAGYTEAFF.

This clone was detected only once. The chain has TRBV27 and TRBJ2-7; D is ambiguous. The ends were cut back, 2 bases at V and 6 bases at J, with 11 bases in the middle. This CDR3 is built from 13 residues. CDR1 MNHEY and CDR2 SMNVEV come from the germline V gene (reference sequence). The CDR3 loop is CASSLNPGGEQYF. The CDR3, as DNA: TGTGCCAGCAGTTTAAATCCGGGCGGCGAGCAGTACTTC.

This clone was recorded only once. V is TRBV5-1 and J is TRBJ2-1; no clear D. Germline V gene data show CDR1 as SGHRS and CDR2 as YFSETQ. Trimming removed 0 bases from V and 6 bases from J, with 13 bases in between. The CDR3 is made up of 15 amino acids. The CDR3 sequence is CASSLEATPGNEQFF. The CDR3 nucleotides read TGCGCCAGCAGCTTGGAAGCCACCCCCGGCAATGAGCAGTTCTTC.

This chain joins TRBV9 and TRBJ2-7; 8 bases agree with TRBD1. CDR1 is SGDLS, CDR2 YYNGEE, per germline. With V trimmed by 0 bases and J by 2 bases, 7 bases remained unmatched. The CDR3 loop spans 16 amino acids. The CDR3 here is CASSVGGTGLPYEQYF. In nucleotides, the CDR3 is TGTGCCAGCAGCGTAGGTGGGACAGGACTGCCCTACGAGCAGTACTTC. The whole variable domain, filled in from reference TRBV9 and TRBJ2-7, reads DSGVTQTPKHLITATGQRVTLRCSPRSGDLSVYWYQQSLDQGLQFLIQYYNGEERAKGNILERFSAQQFPDLHSELNLSSLELGDSALYFCASSVGGTGLPYEQYFGPGTRLTVT.

The rearrangement uses TRBV11-2 and TRBJ2-2; D is uncertain. Trimming took off 0 bases at V and 5 bases at J, with 10 bases between the two ends. The CDR3 spans 15 residues. In germline, CDR1 is SGHAT, CDR2 FQNNGV. CDR3 nucleotides: TGTGCCAGCAGCTTAGATACTTGGGAAACCGGGGAGCTGTTTTTT. Protein product: CASSLDTWETGELFF.

The chain has TRBV27 and TRBJ2-7; 7 bases are a match to TRBD1. J gave up 3 bases and V 8 bases, and 4 bases lay outside the gene matches. CDR1 is MNHEY and CDR2 is SMNVEV in the germline V gene (reference sequence). CDR3 size: 12 residues. The CDR3 here is CASGPGGYEQYF. The CDR3 nucleotides read TGTGCCAGCGGCCCAGGGGGCTACGAGCAGTACTTC.